The clone carrying this T cell receptor beta chain has a count of ten or more. As yet, its antigen is unknown. From the 5' RACE reads, TCRdb called clonotypes with MiXCR, one entry per CDR3 protein. The sample includes roughly 36,000 distinct CDR3 sequences, 7.2% of them seen just once. The sample is drawn from a study of neurological immune-mediated disorders. Study-wide points: Private repertoires in all groups were suggested by the absence of shared CDR3 amino acid sequences among expanded clones across subjects.

This CDR3 spans 18 amino acids. The junction had 17 bases not matched to a gene; V was cut back by 4 bases and J by 2 bases. CDR1 and CDR2 from the germline V gene are ENHRY and SYGVKD. The chain joins TRBV10-3 to TRBJ2-7, with 7 nucleotides matching TRBD2. Sequences were obtained from CD4+ T cells from blood. The source of this sequence is a man aged 50-60 years in good health. The CDR3 DNA follows: TGTGCCATCAGTGGACAGTTCATCACTAGCGTGATAACCTACGAGCAGTACTTC. Amino acids: CAISGQFITSVITYEQYF.